This record concerns one TCR beta chain sequence. The sample belongs to a study of blood T cell repertoires in COVID-19. At the level of the study: Samples of COVID-19 (acute and convalescent) were obtained from the United States, Italy and Spain. The cDNA or gDNA used as material had been derived from T cells, B-cell-depleted T cells, or PBMCs.

V was pared by 3 bases and J by 2 bases, with 2 bases of the junction left unmatched. Germline V lookup: CDR1 SGDLS, CDR2 YYNGEE. The CDR3 runs to 14 residues. Authors' analysis steps: It was from reference gene primer amplification that nucleated cell counts were estimated. Using immunoSEQ multiplex PCR, the repertoire was profiled, and TCRdb retains in-frame clones only, with some absent. V and J calls and clone size are those listed in that table; D and trimming were worked out from the DNA. The repertoire includes around 67,000 clones, around four fifths of them detected once, and roughly 5.6% sits in the top ten.

The sequence derives from a man aged 50 or older with active COVID-19. The sample was peripheral blood. The chain uses TRBV9 and TRBJ2-7; the match to TRBD1 covers 10 bases. The DNA for the CDR3 is TGTGCCAGCAGCGACGGACAGGGGGCCTACGAGCAGTACTTC. Translated: CASSDGQGAYEQYF.